Listed below are T cell receptor beta chains from one sample, sequenced in a study of T cells in Graves' hyperthyroidism and ophthalmopathy. TCRdb independently ran MiXCR on the multiplex PCR reads; one entry per CDR3 protein. The sample holds 600,000 to 700,000 distinct CDR3 sequences, 45% seen once. Specimen: peripheral blood or thyroid tissue (not recorded which). These receptors originate from an adult man with Graves' disease, either hyperthyroidism or ophthalmopathy (not recorded which). The CDR3 runs from the conserved cysteine through the conserved F or W. Each record gives: clone size, D gene, J gene, V gene, CDR3 DNA, CDR3 protein. D genes are given only for firm matches. Clone size is given for some rows only: seen once, a few or many times, or a class if the clone is expanded.

many	-	TRBJ1-4	TRBV25-1	TGTGCCAGCAGCCACAAAGCTAATGAAAAACTGTTTTTT	CASSHKANEKLFF
many	-	TRBJ1-5	TRBV24-1	TGTGCCACCCCTCACCGACAGTCTTATAGCAATCAGCCCCAGCATTTT	CATPHRQSYSNQPQHF
many	-	TRBJ2-7	TRBV2	TGTGCCAGCAGTGGCGGTTACTCCTACGAGCAGTACTTC	CASSGGYSYEQYF
-	-	TRBJ1-2	TRBV7-9	TGTGCCAGCGTTGCGGAAGGGACGGGTTATGGCTACACCTTC	CASVAEGTGYGYTF
many	-	TRBJ2-7	TRBV7-9	TGTGCCAGCAGCTTATGGGACGAGCAGTACTTC	CASSLWDEQYF
few	TRBD2	TRBJ2-7	TRBV9	TGTGCCAGCAGCCAAGGGACGGGAGGTCCCTACGAGCAGTACTTC	CASSQGTGGPYEQYF
-	-	TRBJ2-6	TRBV5-1	TGCGCCAGCAGCGCATCGGGGGTAGGGGCCAACGTCCTGACTTTC	CASSASGVGANVLTF
many	-	TRBJ2-5	TRBV15	TGTGCCACCAGCAGAGAAGGACAGCGATACTTACAAGAGACCCAGTACTTC	CATSREGQRYLQETQYF
-	-	TRBJ2-3	TRBV7-2	TGTGCCAGCAGCTTAGTACTCACAGATACGCAGTATTTT	CASSLVLTDTQYF
-	-	TRBJ1-1	TRBV2	TGTGCCAGCAGTGAAGAGGGGGGCCGGGGCACTGAAGCTTTCTTT	CASSEEGGRGTEAFF
many	-	TRBJ1-1	TRBV5-6	TGTGCCAGCAGCTTGTCAGGGGAAACTGAAGCTTTCTTT	CASSLSGETEAFF
many	-	TRBJ2-6	TRBV12-3/TRBV12-4	TGTGCCAGCAGTTTTACCCCTGGGGCCAACGTCCTGACTTTC	CASSFTPGANVLTF
few	-	TRBJ1-2	TRBV7-9	TGTGCCAGCAGCCCAACACTGCGGGGACTGGGTGGCTACACCTTC	CASSPTLRGLGGYTF
few	TRBD1	TRBJ1-3	TRBV7-2	TGTGCCAGCAGCTTAGTGGGACAGGGGGCAGGCGGAAACACCATATATTTT	CASSLVGQGAGGNTIYF
-	TRBD2	TRBJ2-6	TRBV7-9	TGTGCCAGCACCCGGGGACTAGCGGTGAGCTCTGGGGCCAACGTCCTGACTTTC	CASTRGLAVSSGANVLTF
-	-	TRBJ1-2	TRBV25-1	TGTGCCAGCTTCGACTTTCTTGATGGCTACACCTTC	CASFDFLDGYTF
-	TRBD1	TRBJ1-1	TRBV25-1	TGTGCCAGCTTTGACGGGACAGGGCCCACTGAAGCTTTCTTT	CASFDGTGPTEAFF
-	-	TRBJ2-2	TRBV7-6	TGTGCCAGCAGCCCGGGGGCGGGGGCACTTACGAACACCGGGGAGCTGTTTTTT	CASSPGAGALTNTGELFF
many	-	TRBJ1-6	TRBV29-1	TGCAGCGTTGAGGAGGGGTGGGGTTCACCCCTCCACTTT	CSVEEGWGSPLHF
-	TRBD1	TRBJ1-5	TRBV4-1	TGCGCCAGCAGCCTAAACGGACAGGCGTATAGCAATCAGCCCCAGCATTTT	CASSLNGQAYSNQPQHF
few	-	TRBJ1-2	TRBV7-9	TGTGCCAGCAGCCTCACTCGACAGGCGCTAGACTATGGCTACACCTTC	CASSLTRQALDYGYTF
many	-	TRBJ1-1	TRBV4-1	TGCGCCAGCAGCCAAGAGGAGGGCGCCACTGAAGCTTTCTTT	CASSQEEGATEAFF
many	TRBD2	TRBJ2-2	TRBV2	TGTGCCAGCAGGGGACTATGGGGCACCGGGGAGCTGTTTTTT	CASRGLWGTGELFF
-	-	TRBJ2-7	TRBV6-5	TGTGCCAGCAGTTACTCGACAGCAGGGAACAAGCAGTACTTC	CASSYSTAGNKQYF
many	TRBD1	TRBJ2-6	TRBV29-1	TGCAGCGTTGCAGGGGGCACTGGGGCCAACGTCCTGACTTTC	CSVAGGTGANVLTF
once	TRBD1	TRBJ1-6	TRBV25-1	TGTGCCAGCAGTGATCCAACAGGGGGCAGTTCACCCCTCCACTTT	CASSDPTGGSSPLHF
once	-	TRBJ2-7	TRBV7-2	TGTGCCAGCAGCGCCGACCCAGTTCCCTACGAGCAGTACTTC	CASSADPVPYEQYF
-	TRBD1	TRBJ2-5	TRBV6-5	TGTGCCAGCAGTTACCAGACAGGGGGCCGGGAGACCCAGTACTTC	CASSYQTGGRETQYF
few	-	TRBJ1-2	TRBV7-2	TGTGCCAGCAGGCGCGAGGCAGGGACCCTTGGGGGCTACACCTTC	CASRREAGTLGGYTF
few	TRBD1	TRBJ1-2	TRBV20-1	TGCAGTGCTAGAGATTTGCGGGACAGGGGGCTGCCCTACACCTTC	CSARDLRDRGLPYTF
many	-	TRBJ2-5	TRBV5-6	TGTGCCAGCAGCTTGGCGGTGGAGGCGACGGAGACCCAGTACTTC	CASSLAVEATETQYF
many	TRBD1	TRBJ1-5	TRBV24-1	TGTGCCACCAGTGATGGTCGACAGGGCCATAGCAATCAGCCCCAGCATTTT	CATSDGRQGHSNQPQHF
-	-	TRBJ1-5	TRBV15	TGTGCCACCAGCCCCCGCGGCAGGGCTCAGCCCCAGCATTTT	CATSPRGRAQPQHF
-	-	TRBJ1-4	TRBV29-1	TGCAGCGTAAAGGGAGGCGAAAAACTGTTTTTT	CSVKGGEKLFF
-	-	TRBJ1-6	TRBV2	TGTGCTATTGGGGATACCAGCCTTTCACCCCTCCACTTT	CAIGDTSLSPLHF
few	-	TRBJ2-7	TRBV29-1	TGCAGCGTCCGGACCTCCGGGCTAGTACGCGAGCAGTACTTC	CSVRTSGLVREQYF
few	TRBD1	TRBJ1-2	TRBV6-1	TGTGCCAGCAGTGAAGCACACAGGGGCTACTATGGCTACACCTTC	CASSEAHRGYYGYTF
-	-	TRBJ2-3	TRBV28	TGTGCCAGCGAAAAGGGGGGAGATACGCAGTATTTT	CASEKGGDTQYF
-	-	TRBJ2-5	TRBV7-2	TGTGCCAGCAGCTTAGACAGGGACGGGCCCCAGTACTTC	CASSLDRDGPQYF
-	TRBD1	TRBJ1-4	TRBV7-8	TGTGCCAGCAGGTCCTACCGGGACAGGGGTAATGAAAAACTGTTTTTT	CASRSYRDRGNEKLFF
few	TRBD1	TRBJ1-1	TRBV11-2	TGTGCCAGCAGTTACGTACAGGGGGGGAACACTGAAGCTTTCTTT	CASSYVQGGNTEAFF
-	-	TRBJ1-2	TRBV25-1	TGTGCCAGCAGTTTAATGGGACACCCGAACTATGGCTACACCTTC	CASSLMGHPNYGYTF
many	-	TRBJ1-1	TRBV7-8	TGTGCCAGCAGCGGGGACGGACTGAACACTGAAGCTTTCTTT	CASSGDGLNTEAFF
-	-	TRBJ1-6	TRBV9	TGTGCCAGCGCCGAGGGTGTGACCTATAATTCACCCCTCCACTTT	CASAEGVTYNSPLHF
few	TRBD1	TRBJ1-1	TRBV2	TGTGCCAGCAGCTCCCAACAGGGGGCTGGCACTGAAGCTTTCTTT	CASSSQQGAGTEAFF
-	-	TRBJ1-2	TRBV7-8	TGTGCCAGCAGCTTAAATTGGGGTAGCGCTAACTATGGCTACACCTTC	CASSLNWGSANYGYTF
-	TRBD1	TRBJ1-3	TRBV5-8	TGTGCCAGCAGCGCCGCGGGACAGGGCATGAACACCATATATTTT	CASSAAGQGMNTIYF
few	-	TRBJ1-1	TRBV7-8	TGTGCCAGCAGCTTCATGGGTGGAACTGAAGCTTTCTTT	CASSFMGGTEAFF
many	-	TRBJ1-6	TRBV5-4	TGTGCCAGCAGCTTTCCTGGACAGACCAATTCACCCCTCCACTTT	CASSFPGQTNSPLHF
-	-	TRBJ2-5	TRBV2	TGTGCCAGCAGTCCCGGGGCCCAGTACTTC	CASSPGAQYF
-	TRBD2	TRBJ2-3	TRBV29-1	TGCAGCGGGGATACTAGCGGGAGCACAGATACGCAGTATTTT	CSGDTSGSTDTQYF
many	-	TRBJ1-5	TRBV12-3/TRBV12-4	TGTGCCAGCAGCCTGACCCAGTCGCTCCAGCATTTT	CASSLTQSLQHF
-	-	TRBJ1-2	TRBV6-5	TGTGCCAGCAGTCCGGCCCCGACCTCTTATGGCTACACCTTC	CASSPAPTSYGYTF
-	-	TRBJ1-5	TRBV19	TGTGCCAGTAGTATAGGGGCAGCCGCCTACGATCAGCCCCAGCATTTT	CASSIGAAAYDQPQHF
-	TRBD2	TRBJ2-5	TRBV7-2	TGTGCCAGCAGCGAACACGGGACTAGCGAGACCCAGTACTTC	CASSEHGTSETQYF
-	-	TRBJ1-2	TRBV7-8	TGTGCCAGCAGCTTAGGTGGGGGGATGGGTGGCTACACCTTC	CASSLGGGMGGYTF
once	TRBD1	TRBJ1-4	TRBV19	TGTGCCAGTAGTGTGGACAGGGGGACGAGTGAAAAACTGTTTTTT	CASSVDRGTSEKLFF
many	-	TRBJ1-4	TRBV25-1	TGTGCCAGCAGTGCCGGACGGACCGATAATGAAAAACTGTTTTTT	CASSAGRTDNEKLFF
few	-	TRBJ2-7	TRBV10-3	TGTGCCAGCAGTCTACAAACTAGTCCCTCATCCTACGAGCAGTACTTC	CASSLQTSPSSYEQYF